A selection of T cell receptor beta chains follows, all from one sample in a study of T cells in pancreatic ductal adenocarcinoma. Produced via immunoSEQ multiplex PCR; TCRdb's table is partial and in-frame only. The sample has roughly 20,000 clones, roughly 86% seen once. The sequencing input was PBMCs. All receptors come from a human donor with pancreatic ductal adenocarcinoma. Each CDR3 is given with its conserved first and last residue.

>TRBJ1-1|TRBV28
CASRGSFRGTEAFF
>TRBJ1-1|TRBV7-2
CASTSSGGDTEAFF
>TRBJ2-5|TRBV21-1
CASSRSGETQYF
>TRBJ2-3|TRBV13
CASSSQLAGETPVDTQYF
>TRBJ1-1|TRBV5-4
CASLPRTAPSEAFF
>TRBJ1-2|TRBV5-1
CASSLGQGERRGYTF
>TRBJ1-6|TRBV5-1
CASSLGAEDNSPLHF
>TRBJ1-4|TRBV15
CATSGTGGVYSNEKLFF
>TRBJ2-5|TRBV5-1
CASSLTGSIKTQYF
>TRBJ1-2|TRBV5-4
CASSLGDRGPYYGYTF
>TRBJ1-1|TRBV7-6
CASSLTTGANTEAFF
>TRBJ2-4|TRBV18
CASSPRDEEQYF
>TRBJ2-3|TRBV1
CTSSHSGGKNTQYF
>TRBJ2-1|TRBV11-3
CASSTGGLAGGLGEQFF
>TRBJ2-1|TRBV27
CASSLRGPWRGTPMSMFF
>TRBJ2-7|TRBV2
CASRSRVVGEQYF
>TRBJ2-1|TRBV2
CANSVIQGDNEQFF
>TRBJ2-7|TRBV11-1
CASSLPGVGFDEQYF
>TRBJ1-2|TRBV19
CASTPGQGNYGYTF
>TRBJ2-5|TRBV7-8
CASSLVRGEETQYF
>TRBJ2-1|TRBV28
CASSSLSAGGYGEQFF
>TRBJ1-4|TRBV10-3
CAIRDPGQGGEKLFF
>TRBJ1-2|TRBV28
CASSSNRVGYTF
>TRBJ1-5|TRBV6-1
CASSEHRGLQGNQPQHF
>TRBJ1-2|TRBV5-4
CASSATDRGPANYGYTF
>TRBJ2-7|TRBV9
CASSVGGLDSYEQYF
>TRBJ1-2|TRBV9
CASSVASEANYGYTF
>TRBJ1-1|TRBV2
CASSGQGSTVEAFF
>TRBJ1-1|TRBV7-2
CASSEGQDTEAFF
>TRBJ2-7|TRBV5-1
CASSPEGYEQYF
>TRBJ1-5|TRBV7-8
CASSVAGPNQPQHF
>TRBJ2-1|TRBV15
CATTGDTDYNEQFF
>TRBJ1-3|TRBV7-2
CASSLVTGAGNTIYF
>TRBJ2-1|TRBV11-3
CASSLVAGGRDEQFF
>TRBJ1-5|TRBV19
CASSIDDRDYQPQHF
>TRBJ1-4|TRBV2
CASSDGTGPEKLFF
>TRBJ1-2|TRBV7-9
CASSPYAGGLDGYTF
>TRBJ2-3|TRBV5-1
CASSLARSGASTDTQYF
>TRBJ2-1|TRBV4-3
CASSHGTSDYNEQFF
>TRBJ2-7|TRBV4-1
CASSPQGDPSSYEQYF
>TRBJ2-7|TRBV5-1
CASSFQGEQYF
>TRBJ2-5|TRBV5-1
CASSLEDSYQETQYF
>TRBJ1-1|TRBV11-2
CASSLVQGANTEAFF
>TRBJ2-7|TRBV5-1
CASSLAGQGAYEQYF
>TRBJ1-2|TRBV20-1
CSASRQNGYTF
>TRBJ2-1|TRBV19
CASSPPSISYNEQFF
>TRBJ2-7|TRBV5-1
CASSLASQGSPYEQYF
>TRBJ1-4|TRBV5-1
CASSLLGRGVEKLFF
>TRBJ2-5|TRBV7-8
CASTLVNRGRSETQYF
>TRBJ1-5|TRBV30
CAWSVRGASWAQHF
>TRBJ2-1|TRBV28
CASSELAGGVLLGNEQFF
>TRBJ1-4|TRBV19
CASSIEGGREKLFF
>TRBJ2-1|TRBV18
CASSPQPGGLNNEQFF
>TRBJ2-2|TRBV30
CAWSGAFINTGELFF